This T cell receptor (beta chain) was identified during a study of control samples from healthy donors and cancer patients. Generated by immunoSEQ multiplex PCR, the TCRdb table keeps only in-frame clones and is missing some. The sample holds about 190,000 clones, 90% to 95% seen once. V was cut by 0 bases and J by 7 bases, with 21 bases left in between. CDR3 length: 18 residues. Looked up from germline, CDR1 is SGHTA and CDR2 is FQGNSA. The chain is built from TRBV7-2 and TRBJ1-4; a possible D gene is TRBD1 (6 bases). The TCR originated in a young man in good health. Sequencing used blood. The CDR3 reads CASSLASWGPGMSEKLFF. The CDR3 DNA reads as TGTGCCAGCAGCTTAGCGTCGTGGGGGCCGGGGATGAGTGAAAAACTGTTTTTT.